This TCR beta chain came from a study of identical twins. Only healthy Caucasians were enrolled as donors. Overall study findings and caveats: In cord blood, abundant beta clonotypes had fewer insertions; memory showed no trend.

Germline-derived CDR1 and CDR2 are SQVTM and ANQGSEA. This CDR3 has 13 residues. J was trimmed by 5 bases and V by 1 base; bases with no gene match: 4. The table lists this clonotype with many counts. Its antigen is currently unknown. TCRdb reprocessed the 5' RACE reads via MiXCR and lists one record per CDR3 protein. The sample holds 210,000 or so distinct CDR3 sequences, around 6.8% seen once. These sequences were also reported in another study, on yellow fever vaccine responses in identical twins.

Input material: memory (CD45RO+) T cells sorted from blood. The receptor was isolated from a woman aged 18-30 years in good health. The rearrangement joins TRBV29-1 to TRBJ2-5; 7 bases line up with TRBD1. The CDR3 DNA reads TGCAGCGTTGAAGTGACAGGGCGGGAGACCCAGTACTTC. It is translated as CSVEVTGRETQYF. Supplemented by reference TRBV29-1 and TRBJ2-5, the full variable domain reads SAVISQKPSRDICQRGTSLTIQCQVDSQVTMMFWYRQQPGQSLTLIATANQGSEATYESGFVIDKFPISRPNLTFSTLTVSNMSPEDSSIYLCSVEVTGRETQYFGPGTRLLVL.